The 9 T cell receptor beta chains given below trace back to one sample, sequenced in a study of identical twins. TCRdb independently ran MiXCR on the 5' RACE reads; one entry per CDR3 protein. The sample shows around 450,000 distinct CDR3 sequences, 13% to 15% of them seen only once. These sequences were also reported in another study, on yellow fever vaccine responses in identical twins.

The sequenced material came from CD4+ T cells sorted from blood. These receptors were collected from a woman aged 18-35 years in good health.

This clonotype came up many times. The chain employs TRBV12-3 or TRBV12-4 and TRBJ1-4, with 7 nucleotides matching TRBD1. Losses at the gene ends were 5 bases for V and 10 bases for J; bases not matched to a gene: 10. The CDR3 spans 14 residues. The DNA of the CDR3 is TGTGCCAGCAGTCCTACAGGGGAAGGGGGAAAACTGTTTTTT. This gives the protein CASSPTGEGGKLFF.

The rearrangement joins TRBV29-1 to TRBJ2-7; D possibly matches TRBD1 or TRBD2 (7 bases each). The CDR3 runs to 11 residues. Trimming took off 3 bases at V and 6 bases at J, with 9 bases between the two ends. The germline V gene encodes CDR1 SQVTM and CDR2 ANQGSEA. CDR3 protein: CSVDRGGEQYF. In DNA form, the CDR3 reads TGCAGCGTTGACAGGGGGGGCGAGCAGTACTTC.

This clonotype was detected only a few times. This chain uses TRBV4-2 with TRBJ2-2; the match to TRBD2 covers 7 bases. CDR3 size: 17 residues. Germline V gene data show CDR1 as LGHNA and CDR2 as YNFKEQ. The V gene end was trimmed by 1 base and the J gene end by 0 bases; junction bases not matched to a gene: 5. The CDR3 nucleotides are TGTGCCAGCAGCCAAGGGGGTCTAGCGGCGAACACCGGGGAGCTGTTTTTT. Encoded protein: CASSQGGLAANTGELFF.

The sample holds a few counts of this clonotype. V usage is TRBV20-1 and J usage is TRBJ2-7; TRBD2 aligns across 8 bases. The V and J ends lost 3 bases and 5 bases, in that order; junction bases with no gene match: 6. Germline-derived CDR1 and CDR2 are DFQATT and SNEGSKA (reference sequence). The CDR3 is 13 residues long. CDR3 loop: CSARPGGPDEQYF. CDR3 bases: TGCAGTGCTAGGCCGGGGGGGCCTGACGAGCAGTACTTC.

The chain links TRBV12-2 to TRBJ2-1; the DNA was not used to check the table's D call, TRBD2. TRBV12-2 is described as a pseudogene. The CDR3 covers 17 residues. The CDR3 nucleotides read TGTGCAAGTCGCTTAGTAGTAGCGGGACTGGGGAGCAATGAGCAGTTCTTC. Translated: CASRLVVAGLGSNEQFF.

The chain has TRBV11-2 and TRBJ2-3; the D is unclear. The CDR3 totals 14 residues. Germline CDR1 reads SGHAT; CDR2 reads FQNNGV. The V gene lost 5 bases and the J gene lost 4 bases, with 13 bases spanning the gap. CDR3 nucleotide sequence: TGTGCCAGCAGCCCCCTGTGGGCCCCAGATACGCAGTATTTT. As protein: CASSPLWAPDTQYF.

The V gene is TRBV11-1, the J gene TRBJ2-7, with 12 bases identical to TRBD2. This CDR3 is built from 18 residues. Germline trimming cut 1 base from V and 2 bases from J; bases unmatched to any gene: 9. Germline CDR1 and CDR2: SGHAT and FQDESV (reference sequence). CDR3 sequence (DNA): TGTGCCAGCAGCTTAGTTGTCCTAGCGGGGGGGGACGCCTACGAGCAGTACTTC. Translation: CASSLVVLAGGDAYEQYF.

The chain is built from TRBV6-2 or TRBV6-3 and TRBJ2-7; D is tentatively TRBD1 or TRBD2 (5 bases each). The V gene lost 7 bases and the J gene lost 3 bases, with 16 bases spanning the gap. CDR3 size: 14 residues. CDR1 and CDR2 from the germline V gene are MNHEY and SVGEGT. The CDR3 coding sequence is TGTGCCAGCACGAGGCAGGGCGGGCACTACGAGCAGTACTTC. Protein sequence: CASTRQGGHYEQYF.

In this sample, this clonotype turned up a few times. CDR3 in amino acids: CSARDQAGKREKLFF. CDR3 nucleotides: TGCAGTGCTAGAGATCAAGCAGGGAAGAGGGAAAAACTGTTTTTT. The chain uses TRBV20-1 and TRBJ1-4; a weak D match, TRBD1 (5 bases). Germline assignment: CDR1 DFQATT and CDR2 SNEGSKA (reference sequence). CDR3 length equals 15 residues. The V end lost 0 bases, the J end lost 8 bases, and 16 bases lay between the germline ends.